This T cell receptor (beta chain) comes out of a study of beta chain features in type 1 diabetes. Overall study results and limits: Shortening that was moderate but significant affected the TCRB CDR3s of Type 1 diabetes patients in all four CD4+ subsets.

Of note for this clone: Its antigen is unidentified.

The entirety of the isolated RNA underwent reverse transcription, so expressed TCRB transcripts were sequenced. For naive, central memory and regulatory T cell samples, reads averaged roughly 3.6 million. The repertoire was sequenced with immunoSEQ multiplex PCR; TCRdb's copy has only in-frame clones and lacks some. The sample includes about 650,000 clones, approximately 13% of them seen just once. CDR1 is SGHTA and CDR2 is FQGTGA in the germline V gene. V dropped 5 bases and J dropped 8 bases, with 10 bases sitting between them. The CDR3 length is 13 residues. Sequencing used naive CD4+ T cells from blood. The source is a man aged 25-40 years with type 1 diabetes. This sequence joins TRBV7-3 and TRBJ1-6; D gene uncertain. CDR3 DNA: TGTGCCAGCAGCCCCGGGAGTTATTCACCCCTCCACTTT. Protein product: CASSPGSYSPLHF.